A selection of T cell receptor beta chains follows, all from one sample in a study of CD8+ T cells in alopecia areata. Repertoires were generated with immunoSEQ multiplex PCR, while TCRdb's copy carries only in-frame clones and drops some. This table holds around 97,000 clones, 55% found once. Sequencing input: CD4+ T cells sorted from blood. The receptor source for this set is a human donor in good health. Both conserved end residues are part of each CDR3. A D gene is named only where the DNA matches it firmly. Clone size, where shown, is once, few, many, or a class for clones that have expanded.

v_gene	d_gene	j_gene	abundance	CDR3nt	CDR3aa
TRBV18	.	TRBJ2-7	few	TGTGCCAGCTCACCAACGACGGGGAGAGAGCAGTACTTC	CASSPTTGREQYF
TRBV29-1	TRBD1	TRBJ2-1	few	TGCAGCGTTGATGGACAGGGCATGGATGAGCAGTTCTTC	CSVDGQGMDEQFF
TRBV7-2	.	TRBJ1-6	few	TGTGCCAGCAGCTTCACGACCCCTTATAATTCACCCCTCCACTTT	CASSFTTPYNSPLHF
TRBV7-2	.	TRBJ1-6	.	TGTGCCAGCAGCTTATTAGGTTCACCCCTCCACTTT	CASSLLGSPLHF
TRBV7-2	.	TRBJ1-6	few	TGTGCCAGCAGCTTATTGGGTTCTCTTAATTCACCCCTCCACTTT	CASSLLGSLNSPLHF
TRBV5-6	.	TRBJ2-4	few	TGTGCCAGCAGCCCCCGTGGGCGGACCCTCAAAAACATTCAGTACTTC	CASSPRGRTLKNIQYF
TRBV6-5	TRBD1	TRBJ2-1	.	TGTGCCAGCACCCGAGGGGGCTCCCCCCACAATGAGCAGTTCTTC	CASTRGGSPHNEQFF
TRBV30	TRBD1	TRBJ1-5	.	TGTGCCGGGCAAACAGGGGCAAGCCAGCCCCAGCATTTT	CAGQTGASQPQHF
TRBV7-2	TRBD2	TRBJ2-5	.	TGTGCCAGCAGCCAAGCAGTAGCGGGGGTAGGCGAGACCCAGTACTTC	CASSQAVAGVGETQYF
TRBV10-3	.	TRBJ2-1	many	TGTGCCTCCGAACCGCTAGCTGGGGGCAATGAGCAGTTCTTC	CASEPLAGGNEQFF
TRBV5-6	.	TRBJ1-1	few	TGTGCCAGCAGCTTTCAAGCGAACACTGAAGCTTTCTTT	CASSFQANTEAFF
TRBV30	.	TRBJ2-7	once	TGTGCCTGGATTGATCAGGGGCGGACGCAAGAGCAGTACTTC	CAWIDQGRTQEQYF
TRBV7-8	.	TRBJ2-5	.	TGTGCCAGCAGCCCAGGGCGCGGGGTGACCCAGTACTTC	CASSPGRGVTQYF
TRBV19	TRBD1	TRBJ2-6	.	TGTGCCAGTACCCGGACAGGGACGTTTGGGGCCAACGTCCTGACTTTC	CASTRTGTFGANVLTF